These T cell receptor beta chains were read from a single sample in a study of T cell repertoires in cytomegalovirus infection. One entry per CDR3 protein results from TCRdb running MiXCR on the reads. The repertoire holds roughly 310,000 distinct CDR3 sequences, with around a sixth as singletons. The sequenced sample consisted of PBMCs. The receptors come from a human donor in good health (CMV status not recorded). Some clones in this sample may be carry-over from other donors' samples. Each CDR3 is given with its conserved first and last residue. Fields, in order: CDR3 protein, CDR3 DNA, D gene, J gene, V gene, clone size. D genes are given only for firm matches. Clone size, where shown, is once, few, many, or a class for clones that have expanded.

CDR3: CASSSGQGMDNEQFF; DNA: TGTGCCAGCAGTTCCGGACAGGGGATGGACAATGAGCAGTTCTTC; D: TRBD1; J: TRBJ2-1; V: TRBV12-3/TRBV12-4; size: many
CDR3: CASSPSGIEHETQYF; DNA: TGTGCCAGCAGCCCCTCAGGGATTGAGCATGAGACCCAGTACTTC; D: .; J: TRBJ2-5; V: TRBV12-3/TRBV12-4; size: many
CDR3: CSARDRGGTHYNEQFF; DNA: TGCAGTGCTAGAGATCGAGGGGGGACCCACTACAATGAGCAGTTCTTC; D: .; J: TRBJ2-1; V: TRBV20-1; size: few
CDR3: CSAREGRVLQETQYF; DNA: TGCAGTGCTAGAGAGGGTCGAGTCCTCCAAGAGACCCAGTACTTC; D: .; J: TRBJ2-5; V: TRBV20-1; size: .
CDR3: CASSDRGGETQYF; DNA: TGTGCCAGCAGTGACAGGGGGGGTGAGACCCAGTACTTC; D: .; J: TRBJ2-5; V: TRBV6-4; size: few
CDR3: CASSPWPPEPSYGYTF; DNA: TGTGCCAGCAGCCCTTGGCCGCCGGAACCGTCATATGGCTACACCTTC; D: .; J: TRBJ1-2; V: TRBV5-6; size: .
CDR3: CASSELAGRDTQYF; DNA: TGTGCCAGCAGTGAACTAGCGGGGAGAGATACGCAGTATTTT; D: TRBD2; J: TRBJ2-3; V: TRBV2; size: few
CDR3: CASSPGTEGNTIYF; DNA: TGCGCCAGCAGCCCAGGGACAGAAGGAAACACCATATATTTT; D: TRBD1; J: TRBJ1-3; V: TRBV4-3; size: .
CDR3: CASSLLIKEGELFF; DNA: TGTGCCAGCAGCTTACTAATCAAAGAAGGGGAGCTGTTTTTT; D: .; J: TRBJ2-2; V: TRBV5-5; size: few
CDR3: CASSWKRGAGETQYF; DNA: TGTGCCAGCAGCTGGAAGCGGGGGGCCGGGGAGACCCAGTACTTC; D: TRBD2; J: TRBJ2-5; V: TRBV7-2; size: many
CDR3: CASSPGTMTMIAKNIQYF; DNA: TGTGCCAGCAGTCCTGGGACGATGACTATGATAGCCAAAAACATTCAGTACTTC; D: .; J: TRBJ2-4; V: TRBV27; size: .
CDR3: CASSLGSGLSYNEQFF; DNA: TGTGCCAGCAGCTTAGGGTCGGGTCTCTCCTACAATGAGCAGTTCTTC; D: .; J: TRBJ2-1; V: TRBV7-9; size: few
CDR3: CASSYLNEQFF; DNA: TGTGCCAGCAGTTACCTCAATGAGCAGTTCTTC; D: .; J: TRBJ2-1; V: TRBV6-5; size: few
CDR3: CASSQGLVEKLFF; DNA: TGCGCCAGCAGCCAAGGATTGGTTGAAAAACTGTTTTTT; D: .; J: TRBJ1-4; V: TRBV4-1; size: .
CDR3: CASRLTGANEKLFF; DNA: TGTGCCAGCCGCTTGACAGGGGCTAATGAAAAACTGTTTTTT; D: TRBD1; J: TRBJ1-4; V: TRBV7-9; size: .
CDR3: CASSRGTGYPDEQFF; DNA: TGTGCCAGCAGCCGGGGGACAGGGTATCCCGATGAGCAGTTCTTC; D: TRBD1; J: TRBJ2-1; V: TRBV7-9; size: .
CDR3: CASMKGGQTNGYTF; DNA: TGTGCCAGCATGAAAGGGGGACAGACTAATGGCTACACCTTC; D: TRBD1; J: TRBJ1-2; V: TRBV6-1; size: many
CDR3: CASSSGGLSDTQYF; DNA: TGTGCCAGCAGCTCAGGGGGCCTCTCAGATACGCAGTATTTT; D: TRBD1; J: TRBJ2-3; V: TRBV11-2; size: many
CDR3: CASSMDFRTYNEQFF; DNA: TGTGCCAGTAGTATGGACTTCCGGACCTACAATGAGCAGTTCTTC; D: .; J: TRBJ2-1; V: TRBV19; size: .
CDR3: CASLETGGNGYTF; DNA: TGTGCCAGCCTTGAGACAGGGGGCAATGGCTACACCTTC; D: TRBD1; J: TRBJ1-2; V: TRBV19; size: .
CDR3: CASSLTTTPNTEAFF; DNA: TGTGCCAGCAGTTTAACCACGACGCCGAACACTGAAGCTTTCTTT; D: .; J: TRBJ1-1; V: TRBV28; size: few
CDR3: CACSLTGGAVYEQYF; DNA: TGTGCCTGCAGCTTAACAGGGGGGGCGGTCTACGAGCAGTACTTC; D: .; J: TRBJ2-7; V: TRBV7-3; size: .
CDR3: CASSGQGVANTEAFF; DNA: TGTGCCAGCAGCGGACAGGGGGTAGCGAACACTGAAGCTTTCTTT; D: TRBD1; J: TRBJ1-1; V: TRBV6-1; size: many
CDR3: CSACTGTGGPDTQYF; DNA: TGCAGTGCTTGTACAGGGACAGGGGGGCCAGATACGCAGTATTTT; D: TRBD1; J: TRBJ2-3; V: TRBV20-1; size: few
CDR3: CASSTDGANEKLFF; DNA: TGTGCCAGTAGTACGGACGGTGCGAATGAAAAACTGTTTTTT; D: .; J: TRBJ1-4; V: TRBV19; size: .
CDR3: CSARRLQGAGGELFF; DNA: TGCAGTGCGAGACGCTTACAGGGGGCGGGCGGGGAGCTGTTTTTT; D: TRBD1; J: TRBJ2-2; V: TRBV20-1; size: few
CDR3: CASSPLQGKGTEAFF; DNA: TGTGCCAGCAGCCCGCTACAGGGGAAAGGGACTGAAGCTTTCTTT; D: TRBD1; J: TRBJ1-1; V: TRBV7-9; size: few
CDR3: CASSLKFGGTSGALLFF; DNA: TGTGCCAGCAGTTTAAAATTTGGGGGGACTAGCGGGGCCCTCCTGTTCTTC; D: TRBD2; J: TRBJ2-1; V: TRBV12-3/TRBV12-4; size: .
CDR3: CASSLSGGKNNEQFF; DNA: TGTGCCAGCAGTTTGTCCGGGGGTAAAAACAATGAGCAGTTCTTC; D: .; J: TRBJ2-1; V: TRBV12-3/TRBV12-4; size: many
CDR3: CATWRGSGELFF; DNA: TGTGCCACCTGGCGAGGGTCCGGGGAGCTGTTTTTT; D: .; J: TRBJ2-2; V: TRBV7-6; size: many
CDR3: CASSLPSDPRNGYTF; DNA: TGTGCCAGCAGCCTACCCTCGGACCCAAGGAACGGCTACACCTTC; D: .; J: TRBJ1-2; V: TRBV7-2; size: many
CDR3: CASSLQGARNEQFF; DNA: TGTGCCAGCAGCTTACAGGGGGCGCGTAATGAGCAGTTCTTC; D: TRBD1; J: TRBJ2-1; V: TRBV7-9; size: .
CDR3: CASSLETARLTEQYF; DNA: TGTGCCAGCAGCTTAGAGACAGCGCGTTTAACAGAGCAGTACTTC; D: .; J: TRBJ2-7; V: TRBV7-2; size: .
CDR3: CASSGPGSGGLYQETQYF; DNA: TGTGCCAGCAGTGGTCCTGGGAGCGGGGGGTTGTACCAAGAGACCCAGTACTTC; D: TRBD2; J: TRBJ2-5; V: TRBV2; size: .
CDR3: CSVKTDRQETQYF; DNA: TGCAGCGTCAAAACGGACCGACAAGAGACCCAGTACTTC; D: .; J: TRBJ2-5; V: TRBV29-1; size: few
CDR3: CASSLQPGQGARDTQYF; DNA: TGTGCCAGCAGCCTCCAACCGGGACAGGGGGCTAGGGATACGCAGTATTTT; D: TRBD1; J: TRBJ2-3; V: TRBV7-2; size: many
CDR3: CASSLGDLTFYEQYF; DNA: TGCGCCAGCAGCTTAGGAGACCTGACTTTCTACGAGCAGTACTTC; D: .; J: TRBJ2-7; V: TRBV5-1; size: few
CDR3: CASSPGANEKLFF; DNA: TGTGCCAGCAGCCCAGGTGCTAATGAAAAACTGTTTTTT; D: .; J: TRBJ1-4; V: TRBV12-3/TRBV12-4; size: many
CDR3: CATSVLGRTKRGNQPQHF; DNA: TGTGCCACCAGTGTTCTGGGGAGAACGAAGAGGGGCAATCAGCCCCAGCATTTT; D: .; J: TRBJ1-5; V: TRBV24-1; size: .
CDR3: CASSLAGELGIQYF; DNA: TGTGCCAGCAGTTTAGCAGGGGAATTGGGCATTCAGTACTTC; D: .; J: TRBJ2-4; V: TRBV12-3/TRBV12-4; size: few
CDR3: CASSRPGSGNTIYF; DNA: TGTGCCAGCAGCCGGCCCGGCTCTGGAAACACCATATATTTT; D: .; J: TRBJ1-3; V: TRBV7-2; size: .
CDR3: CASRGGTGDYEQYF; DNA: TGCGCCAGCAGGGGTGGGACAGGGGACTACGAGCAGTACTTC; D: TRBD1; J: TRBJ2-7; V: TRBV5-1; size: few
CDR3: CASSRGEGYEQYF; DNA: TGTGCCAGCAGCCGGGGGGAGGGCTACGAGCAGTACTTC; D: TRBD2; J: TRBJ2-7; V: TRBV3-1; size: many
CDR3: CASSLGYGNPTDTQYF; DNA: TGTGCCAGCAGCTTAGGCTACGGCAATCCCACAGATACGCAGTATTTT; D: .; J: TRBJ2-3; V: TRBV7-2; size: many
CDR3: CASSYNLGGNTIYF; DNA: TGTGCCAGCAGTTACAATCTCGGGGGAAACACCATATATTTT; D: .; J: TRBJ1-3; V: TRBV6-5; size: .
CDR3: CASSRGADMGNEKLFF; DNA: TGTGCCAGTAGTAGGGGCGCGGACATGGGCAATGAAAAACTGTTTTTT; D: .; J: TRBJ1-4; V: TRBV19; size: few
CDR3: CASSLGDRATEQYF; DNA: TGTGCCAGCAGCTTAGGGGACAGAGCGACCGAGCAGTACTTC; D: TRBD1; J: TRBJ2-7; V: TRBV7-2; size: many
CDR3: CAISTSGVDTQYF; DNA: TGTGCCATCAGTACTAGCGGGGTAGATACGCAGTATTTT; D: TRBD2; J: TRBJ2-3; V: TRBV10-3; size: few
CDR3: CASSLGTGRYGYTF; DNA: TGTGCCAGCAGCTTAGGGACCGGGAGGTATGGCTACACCTTC; D: .; J: TRBJ1-2; V: TRBV11-1; size: .
CDR3: CATSEWQGMGTDTQYF; DNA: TGTGCCACCAGTGAGTGGCAGGGGATGGGCACAGATACGCAGTATTTT; D: .; J: TRBJ2-3; V: TRBV24-1; size: few
CDR3: CASSEQGAAGELFF; DNA: TGTGCCAGCAGCGAACAGGGGGCCGCCGGGGAGCTGTTTTTT; D: TRBD1; J: TRBJ2-2; V: TRBV7-2; size: many
CDR3: CASSQGQGMVGYTF; DNA: TGTGCCAGCAGCCAAGGACAGGGGATGGTAGGCTACACCTTC; D: TRBD1; J: TRBJ1-2; V: TRBV3-1; size: .
CDR3: CSARGGGRFRNTEAFF; DNA: TGCAGTGCTAGAGGGGGGGGTAGGTTTCGGAACACTGAAGCTTTCTTT; D: .; J: TRBJ1-1; V: TRBV20-1; size: .
CDR3: CASSLGSWDNEQFF; DNA: TGTGCCAGCAGCCTCGGTTCATGGGATAATGAGCAGTTCTTC; D: .; J: TRBJ2-1; V: TRBV14; size: few
CDR3: CASSLKGQGGTGELFF; DNA: TGTGCCAGCAGTCTTAAGGGACAGGGGGGCACCGGGGAGCTGTTTTTT; D: TRBD1; J: TRBJ2-2; V: TRBV12-3/TRBV12-4; size: few
CDR3: CASSLTFGLTGTDTQYF; DNA: TGTGCCAGCAGCTTAACCTTTGGACTCACCGGCACAGATACGCAGTATTTT; D: .; J: TRBJ2-3; V: TRBV7-8; size: many
CDR3: CASTLGHLSGANVLTF; DNA: TGTGCCAGCACCCTGGGCCATCTCTCTGGGGCCAACGTCCTGACTTTC; D: .; J: TRBJ2-6; V: TRBV11-2; size: .
CDR3: CASIRFDEQYF; DNA: TGTGCCAGCATACGGTTCGACGAGCAGTACTTC; D: .; J: TRBJ2-7; V: TRBV2; size: .
CDR3: CASSFGLAGAVGREQYF; DNA: TGTGCCAGCAGCTTTGGACTAGCGGGGGCCGTGGGGCGCGAGCAGTACTTC; D: TRBD2; J: TRBJ2-7; V: TRBV7-2; size: many
CDR3: CASSLSDGYTF; DNA: TGTGCCAGCAGTTTAAGCGACGGCTACACCTTC; D: .; J: TRBJ1-2; V: TRBV12-3/TRBV12-4; size: .